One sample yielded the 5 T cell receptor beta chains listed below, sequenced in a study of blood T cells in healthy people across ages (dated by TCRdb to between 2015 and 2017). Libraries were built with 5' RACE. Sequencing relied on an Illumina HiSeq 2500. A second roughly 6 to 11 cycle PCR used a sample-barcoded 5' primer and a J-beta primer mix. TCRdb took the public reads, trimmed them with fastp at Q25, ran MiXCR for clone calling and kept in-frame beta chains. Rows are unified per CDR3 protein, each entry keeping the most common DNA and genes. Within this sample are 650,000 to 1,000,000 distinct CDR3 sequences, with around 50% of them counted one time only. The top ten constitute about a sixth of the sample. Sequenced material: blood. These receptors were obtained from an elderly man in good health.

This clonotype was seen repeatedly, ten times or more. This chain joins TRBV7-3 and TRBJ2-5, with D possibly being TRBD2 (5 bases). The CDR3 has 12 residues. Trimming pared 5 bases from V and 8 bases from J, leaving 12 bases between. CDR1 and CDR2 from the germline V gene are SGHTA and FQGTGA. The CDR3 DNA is TGTGCCAGCAGCCCGGAGGAGGTTACCCAGTACTTC. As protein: CASSPEEVTQYF.

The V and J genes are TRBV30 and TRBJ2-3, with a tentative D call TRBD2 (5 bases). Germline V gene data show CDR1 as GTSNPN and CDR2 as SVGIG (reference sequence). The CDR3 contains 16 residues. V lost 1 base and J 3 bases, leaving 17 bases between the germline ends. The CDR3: CAWSATRRRGTDTQYF. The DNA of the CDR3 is TGTGCCTGGAGTGCTACCCGGAGGAGAGGAACAGATACGCAGTATTTT.

This chain's CDR3 is CASSLDWSSTEAFF. CDR3 bases: TGTGCCAGCAGCTTAGATTGGTCGAGCACTGAAGCTTTCTTT. This rearrangement joins TRBV7-2 to TRBJ1-1, with no clear D. Trimming removed 1 base from V and 4 bases from J, with 10 bases in between. The CDR3 has 14 amino acids. The germline V gene has CDR1 SGHTA and CDR2 FQGNSA. Full variable domain (outside the CDR3, taken from reference TRBV7-2 and TRBJ1-1): GAGVSQSPSNKVTEKGKDVELRCDPISGHTALYWYRQSLGQGLEFLIYFQGNSAPDKSGLPSDRFSAERTGGSVSTLTIQRTQQEDSAVYLCASSLDWSSTEAFFGQGTRLTVV.

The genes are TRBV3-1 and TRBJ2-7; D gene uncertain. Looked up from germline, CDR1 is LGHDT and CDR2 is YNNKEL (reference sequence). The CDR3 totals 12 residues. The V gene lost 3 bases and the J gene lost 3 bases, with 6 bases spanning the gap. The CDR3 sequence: CASSQHDYEQYF. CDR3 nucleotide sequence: TGTGCCAGCAGCCAGCACGACTACGAGCAGTACTTC.

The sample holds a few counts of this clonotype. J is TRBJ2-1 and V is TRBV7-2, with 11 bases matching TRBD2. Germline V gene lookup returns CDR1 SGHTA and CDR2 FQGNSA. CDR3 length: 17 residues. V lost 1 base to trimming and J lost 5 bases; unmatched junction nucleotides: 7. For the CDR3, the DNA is TGTGCCAGCAGCTTAGGGACGCTAGCGGGAGGCCACAATGAGCAGTTCTTC. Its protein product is CASSLGTLAGGHNEQFF.